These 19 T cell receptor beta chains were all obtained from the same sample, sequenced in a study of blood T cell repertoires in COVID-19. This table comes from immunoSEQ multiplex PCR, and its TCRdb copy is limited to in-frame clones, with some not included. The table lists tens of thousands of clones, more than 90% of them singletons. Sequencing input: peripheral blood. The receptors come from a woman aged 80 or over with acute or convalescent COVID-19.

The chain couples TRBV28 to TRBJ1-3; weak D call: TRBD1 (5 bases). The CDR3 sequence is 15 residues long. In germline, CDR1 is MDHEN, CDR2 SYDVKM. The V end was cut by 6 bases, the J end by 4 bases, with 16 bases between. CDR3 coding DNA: TGTGCCAGCAGAGCGAGCCGGGGGTCCGGAAACACCATATATTTT. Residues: CASRASRGSGNTIYF.

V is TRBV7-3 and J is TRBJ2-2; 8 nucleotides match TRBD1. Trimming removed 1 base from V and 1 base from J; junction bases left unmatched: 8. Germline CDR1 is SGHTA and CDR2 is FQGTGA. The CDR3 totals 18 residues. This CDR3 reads CASSLRPRQGQNTGELFF. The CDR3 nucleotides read TGTGCCAGCAGCTTAAGGCCGAGACAGGGGCAGAACACCGGGGAGCTGTTTTTT.

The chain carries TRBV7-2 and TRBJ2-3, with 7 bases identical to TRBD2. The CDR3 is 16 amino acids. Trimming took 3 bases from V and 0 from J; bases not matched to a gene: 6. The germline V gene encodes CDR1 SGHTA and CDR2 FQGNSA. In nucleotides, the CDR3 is TGTGCCAGCAGCTTTTCTAGCGGTGCTAGCACAGATACGCAGTATTTT. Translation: CASSFSSGASTDTQYF.

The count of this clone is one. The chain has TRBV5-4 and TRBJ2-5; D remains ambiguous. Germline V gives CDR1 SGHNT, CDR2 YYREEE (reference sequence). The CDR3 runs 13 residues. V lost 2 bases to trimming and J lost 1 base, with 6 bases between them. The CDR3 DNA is TGTGCCAGCAGCTTCGATAGCCAAGAGACCCAGTACTTC. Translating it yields CASSFDSQETQYF.

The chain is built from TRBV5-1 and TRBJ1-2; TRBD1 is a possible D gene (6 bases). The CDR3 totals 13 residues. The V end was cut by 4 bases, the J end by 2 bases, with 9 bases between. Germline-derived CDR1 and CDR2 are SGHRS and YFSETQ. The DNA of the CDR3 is TGCGCCAGCAGCAATCAGGGGAACTATGGCTACACCTTC. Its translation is CASSNQGNYGYTF.

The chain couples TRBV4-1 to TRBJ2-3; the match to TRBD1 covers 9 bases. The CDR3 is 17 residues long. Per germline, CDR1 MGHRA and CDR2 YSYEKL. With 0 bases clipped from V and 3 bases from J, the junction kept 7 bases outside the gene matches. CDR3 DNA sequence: TGCGCCAGCAGCCAAGATCCCGGGACAGGGCTGACAGATACGCAGTATTTT. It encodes CASSQDPGTGLTDTQYF.

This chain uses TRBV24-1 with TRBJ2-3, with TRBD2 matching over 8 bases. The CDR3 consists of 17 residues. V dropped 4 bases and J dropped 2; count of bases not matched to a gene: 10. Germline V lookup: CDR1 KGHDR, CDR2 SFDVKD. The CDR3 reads CATSDTAGGMITDTQYF. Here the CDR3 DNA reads TGTGCCACCAGTGACACCGCGGGGGGAATGATCACAGATACGCAGTATTTT.

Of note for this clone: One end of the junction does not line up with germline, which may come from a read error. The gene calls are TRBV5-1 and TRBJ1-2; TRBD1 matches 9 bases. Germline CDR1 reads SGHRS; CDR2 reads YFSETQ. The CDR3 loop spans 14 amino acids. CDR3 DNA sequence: TGCGCCAGCAGCTTGGAACAGGGGGCAGGCCTTCGCGCCTTC. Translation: CASSLEQGAGLRAF.

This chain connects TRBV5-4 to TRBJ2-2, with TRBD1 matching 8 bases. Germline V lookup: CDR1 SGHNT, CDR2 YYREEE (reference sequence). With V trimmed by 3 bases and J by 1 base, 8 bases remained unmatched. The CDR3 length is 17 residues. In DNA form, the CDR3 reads TGTGCCAGCAGCTCGAGGGTGGGGACAGGGAACACCGGGGAGCTGTTTTTT. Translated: CASSSRVGTGNTGELFF.

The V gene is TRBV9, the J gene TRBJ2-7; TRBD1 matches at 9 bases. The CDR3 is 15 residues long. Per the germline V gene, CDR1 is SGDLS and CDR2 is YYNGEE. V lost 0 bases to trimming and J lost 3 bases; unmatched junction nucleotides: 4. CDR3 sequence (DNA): TGTGCCAGCAGCGTAGCTACAGGGGGCGGCTACGAGCAGTACTTC. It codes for CASSVATGGGYEQYF.

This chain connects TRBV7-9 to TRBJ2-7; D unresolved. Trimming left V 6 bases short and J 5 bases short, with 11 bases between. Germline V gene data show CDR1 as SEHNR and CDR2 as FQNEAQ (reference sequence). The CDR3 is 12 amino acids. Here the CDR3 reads CASSSARDEQYF. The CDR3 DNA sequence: TGTGCCAGCAGTTCCGCTCGAGACGAGCAGTACTTC. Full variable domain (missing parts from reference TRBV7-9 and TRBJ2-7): DTGVSQNPRHKITKRGQNVTFRCDPISEHNRLYWYRQTLGQGPEFLTYFQNEAQLEKSRLLSDRFSAERPKGSFSTLEIQRTEQGDSAMYLCASSSARDEQYFGPGTRLTVT.

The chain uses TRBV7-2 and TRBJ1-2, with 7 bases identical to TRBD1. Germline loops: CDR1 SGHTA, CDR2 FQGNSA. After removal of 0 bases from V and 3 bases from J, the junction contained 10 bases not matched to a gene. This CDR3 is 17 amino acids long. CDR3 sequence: CASSLATGLPSYYGYTF. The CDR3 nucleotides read TGTGCCAGCAGCTTAGCGACAGGGCTCCCCTCCTACTATGGCTACACCTTC. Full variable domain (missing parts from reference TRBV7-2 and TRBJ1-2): GAGVSQSPSNKVTEKGKDVELRCDPISGHTALYWYRQSLGQGLEFLIYFQGNSAPDKSGLPSDRFSAERTGGSVSTLTIQRTQQEDSAVYLCASSLATGLPSYYGYTFGSGTRLTVV.

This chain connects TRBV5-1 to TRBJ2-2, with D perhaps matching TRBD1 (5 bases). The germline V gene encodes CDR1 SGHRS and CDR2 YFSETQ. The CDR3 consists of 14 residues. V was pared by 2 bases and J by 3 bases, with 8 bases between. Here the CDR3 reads CASSFQGDTGELFF. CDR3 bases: TGCGCCAGCAGCTTCCAGGGCGACACCGGGGAGCTGTTTTTT.

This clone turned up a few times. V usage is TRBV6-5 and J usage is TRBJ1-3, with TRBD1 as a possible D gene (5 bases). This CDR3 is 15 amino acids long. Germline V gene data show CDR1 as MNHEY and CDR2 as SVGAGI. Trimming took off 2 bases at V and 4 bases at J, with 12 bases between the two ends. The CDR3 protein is CASSYGTPNGNTIYF. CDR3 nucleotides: TGTGCCAGCAGTTACGGGACTCCTAACGGAAACACCATATATTTT.

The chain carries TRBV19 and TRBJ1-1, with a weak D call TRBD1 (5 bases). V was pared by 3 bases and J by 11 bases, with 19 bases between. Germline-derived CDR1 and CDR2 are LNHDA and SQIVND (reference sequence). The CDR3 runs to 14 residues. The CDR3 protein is CASSIRSRAVGAFF. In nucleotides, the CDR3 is TGTGCCAGTAGTATTCGGTCCAGGGCCGTGGGGGCTTTCTTT.

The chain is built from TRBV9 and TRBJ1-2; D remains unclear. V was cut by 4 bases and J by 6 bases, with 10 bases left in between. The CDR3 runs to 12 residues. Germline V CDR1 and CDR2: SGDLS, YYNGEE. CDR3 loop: CASSPEVDGYTF. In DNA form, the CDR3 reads TGTGCCAGCAGCCCGGAGGTGGATGGCTACACCTTC. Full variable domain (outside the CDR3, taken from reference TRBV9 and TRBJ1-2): DSGVTQTPKHLITATGQRVTLRCSPRSGDLSVYWYQQSLDQGLQFLIQYYNGEERAKGNILERFSAQQFPDLHSELNLSSLELGDSALYFCASSPEVDGYTFGSGTRLTVV.

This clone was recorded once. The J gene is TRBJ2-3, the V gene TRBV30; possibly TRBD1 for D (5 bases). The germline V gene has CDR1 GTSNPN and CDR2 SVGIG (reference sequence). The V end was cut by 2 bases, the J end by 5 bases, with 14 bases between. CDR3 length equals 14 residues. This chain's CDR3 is CAWSNGHDGDTQYF. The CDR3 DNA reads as TGTGCCTGGAGTAACGGACATGATGGAGATACGCAGTATTTT.

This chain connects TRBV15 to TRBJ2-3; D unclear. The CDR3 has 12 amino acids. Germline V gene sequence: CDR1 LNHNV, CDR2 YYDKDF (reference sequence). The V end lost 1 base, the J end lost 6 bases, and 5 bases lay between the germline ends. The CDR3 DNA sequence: TGTGCCACCAGCAGAGGGGCGGATACGCAGTATTTT. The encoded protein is CATSRGADTQYF.

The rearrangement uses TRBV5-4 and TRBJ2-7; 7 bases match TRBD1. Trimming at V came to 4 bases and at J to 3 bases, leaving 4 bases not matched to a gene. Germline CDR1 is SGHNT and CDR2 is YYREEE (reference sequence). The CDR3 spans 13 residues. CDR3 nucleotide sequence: TGTGCCAGCAGCCTTTACAGGGGCTACGAGCAGTACTTC. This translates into CASSLYRGYEQYF.